Below, 8 T cell receptor beta chains from the same sample are listed, as sequenced in a study of blood T cell repertoires in COVID-19. Clones were read by immunoSEQ multiplex PCR, and TCRdb kept only the in-frame ones, dropping some. This sample has 160,000 or so clones, with 75% to 85% found just once. The sequencing input was peripheral blood. Receptors were obtained from a man aged 55 to 70 with acute or convalescent COVID-19.

The V call is TRBV6-5, the J call TRBJ1-5; D might be TRBD1 (5 bases). Germline loops: CDR1 MNHEY, CDR2 SVGAGI. This CDR3 has 14 residues. Trimming shortened V by 6 bases and J by 6 bases, and 15 bases separated the two germline ends. CDR3 sequence (DNA): TGTGCCAGCAGACTGGCAGGGATAGGTCAGCCCCAGCATTTT. Translating it yields CASRLAGIGQPQHF.

The rearrangement uses TRBV5-1 and TRBJ1-2, with 7 nucleotides matching TRBD1. The CDR3 spans 13 residues. Trimming cost V 4 bases and J 8 bases; bases outside gene matches: 8. Germline CDR1 reads SGHRS; CDR2 reads YFSETQ. CDR3 residues: CASSPEGAGGYTF. The CDR3, as DNA: TGCGCCAGCAGCCCCGAGGGGGCGGGAGGCTACACCTTC.

The chain recombines TRBV19 with TRBJ1-5; D gene unclear. The CDR3 totals 19 residues. The V gene lost 5 bases and the J gene lost 4 bases, with 27 bases spanning the gap. Germline loops: CDR1 LNHDA, CDR2 SQIVND (reference sequence). The CDR3 spells CASSLPAGRWVAANQPQHF. The CDR3 DNA reads TGTGCCAGTAGTCTTCCCGCCGGGCGGTGGGTAGCGGCAAATCAGCCCCAGCATTTT.

The genes are TRBV5-4 and TRBJ2-5; 11 nucleotides align to TRBD1. Germline V lookup: CDR1 SGHNT, CDR2 YYREEE (reference sequence). V trimming: 1 base; J trimming: 2 bases; junction bases outside the gene matches: 1. The CDR3 covers 15 residues. The CDR3, as DNA: TGTGCCAGCAGCTTGAGGGACAGGGGGCAAGAGACCCAGTACTTC. Translation gives CASSLRDRGQETQYF.

V and J are TRBV2 and TRBJ1-2, with TRBD1 identical over 11 bases. The trim removed 2 bases at V and 3 bases at J, leaving 2 bases unmatched. There are 15 residues in the CDR3. Germline-derived CDR1 and CDR2 are SNHLY and FYNNEI. This CDR3 reads CASSEWDRGDYGYTF. CDR3 in DNA: TGTGCCAGCAGTGAATGGGACAGGGGGGACTATGGCTACACCTTC.

The chain carries TRBV18 and TRBJ1-5; 8 bases fit TRBD1. V shed 6 bases and J 4 bases; nucleotides not matched to a gene: 5. Looked up from germline, CDR1 is KGHSH and CDR2 is LQKENI. The CDR3 runs 14 residues. The CDR3 is CASSYNRGNQPQHF. As DNA, the CDR3 is TGTGCCAGCTCGTACAACAGGGGGAATCAGCCCCAGCATTTT.

V gene TRBV5-1 combines with J gene TRBJ1-6; 7 bases line up with TRBD1. Germline CDR1 SGHRS, CDR2 YFSETQ. This CDR3 is 15 amino acids long. Germline trimming cut 0 bases from V and 8 bases from J; bases unmatched to any gene: 5. The CDR3 is CASSLVGGGDSPLHF. CDR3 coding DNA: TGCGCCAGCAGCTTGGTAGGAGGGGGCGATTCACCCCTCCACTTT.

This clone occurred once. The chain has TRBV7-2 and TRBJ2-1, with TRBD2 identical over 8 bases. Germline V gene lookup returns CDR1 SGHTA and CDR2 FQGNSA. The V and J ends lost 6 bases and 6 bases, in that order; junction bases with no gene match: 13. This CDR3 comprises 16 residues. DNA for the CDR3: TGTGCCAGCAGTTCCCGGATAGCGGGAAGGGGCAATGAGCAGTTCTTC. It specifies CASSSRIAGRGNEQFF.